This TCR beta chain was captured in a study of T-cell reconstitution after alpha-beta-depleted transplantation in children. Findings of the study overall: Some patients' high day-60 TCRbeta diversity was traced to surviving recipient T cells and thymic progenitors.

This clonotype appeared many times. Its cognate antigen is unknown. The library targeted TCRbeta and was prepared with unique molecular identifiers. TCRdb fed the PCR reads into MiXCR, producing one record per CDR3 protein. The sample records over 200,000 distinct CDR3 sequences, about a tenth being singletons. The J segment lost 12 bases and the V segment lost 0 bases, leaving 15 bases of the junction unmatched. CDR1 and CDR2 from the germline V gene are SGHTA and FQGNSA. This CDR3 is built from 18 residues. The clonotype was recovered from a child less than two years old with acute myeloid leukemia, due to receive a stem cell transplant. The material was PBMCs, obtained before TCRalphabeta/CD19-depleted stem cell transplant. The chain recombines TRBV7-2 with TRBJ2-1, with 12 bases identical to TRBD2. The CDR3: CASSLAHRTSGTSAPQFF. CDR3 DNA sequence: TGTGCCAGCAGCTTAGCGCATAGGACTAGCGGGACCTCAGCCCCGCAGTTCTTC.